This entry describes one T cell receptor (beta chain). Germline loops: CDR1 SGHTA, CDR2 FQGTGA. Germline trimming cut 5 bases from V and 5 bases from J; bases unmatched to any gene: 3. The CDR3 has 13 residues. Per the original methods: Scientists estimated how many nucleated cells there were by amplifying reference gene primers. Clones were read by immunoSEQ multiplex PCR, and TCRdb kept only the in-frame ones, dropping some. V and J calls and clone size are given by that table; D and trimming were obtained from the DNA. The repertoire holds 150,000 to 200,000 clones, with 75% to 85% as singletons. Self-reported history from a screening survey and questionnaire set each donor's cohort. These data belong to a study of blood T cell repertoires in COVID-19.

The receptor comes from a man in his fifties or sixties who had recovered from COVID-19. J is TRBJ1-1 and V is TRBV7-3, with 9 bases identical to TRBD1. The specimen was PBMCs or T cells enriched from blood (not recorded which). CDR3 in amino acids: CASSQQGATEAFF. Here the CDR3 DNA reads TGTGCCAGCAGCCAACAGGGGGCTACTGAAGCTTTCTTT.